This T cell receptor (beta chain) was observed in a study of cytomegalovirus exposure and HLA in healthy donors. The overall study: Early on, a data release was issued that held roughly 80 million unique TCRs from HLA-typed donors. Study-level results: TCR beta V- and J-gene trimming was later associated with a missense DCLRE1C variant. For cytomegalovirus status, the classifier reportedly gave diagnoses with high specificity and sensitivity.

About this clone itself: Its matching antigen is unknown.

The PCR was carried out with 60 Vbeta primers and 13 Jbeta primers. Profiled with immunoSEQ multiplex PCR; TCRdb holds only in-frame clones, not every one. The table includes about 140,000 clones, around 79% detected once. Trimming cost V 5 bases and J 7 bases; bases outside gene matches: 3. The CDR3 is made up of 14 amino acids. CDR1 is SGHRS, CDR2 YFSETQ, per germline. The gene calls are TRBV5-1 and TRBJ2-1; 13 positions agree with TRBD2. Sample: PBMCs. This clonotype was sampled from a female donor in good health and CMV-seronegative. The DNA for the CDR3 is TGCGCCAGCAGGAGGACTAGCGGGAGTAATGAGCAGTTCTTC. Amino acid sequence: CASRRTSGSNEQFF.